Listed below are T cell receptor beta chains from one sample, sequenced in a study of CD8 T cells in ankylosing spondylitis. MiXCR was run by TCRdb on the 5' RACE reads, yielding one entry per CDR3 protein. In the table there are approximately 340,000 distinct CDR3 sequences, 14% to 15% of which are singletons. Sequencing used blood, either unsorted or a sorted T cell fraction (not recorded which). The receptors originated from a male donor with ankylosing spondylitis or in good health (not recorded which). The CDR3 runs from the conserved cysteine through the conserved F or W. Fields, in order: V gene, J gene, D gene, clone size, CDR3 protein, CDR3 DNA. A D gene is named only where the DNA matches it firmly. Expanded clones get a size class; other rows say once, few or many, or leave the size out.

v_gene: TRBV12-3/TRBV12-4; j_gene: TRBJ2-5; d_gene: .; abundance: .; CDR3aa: CASSFARGETQYF; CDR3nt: TGTGCCAGCAGTTTCGCACGAGGGGAGACCCAGTACTTC
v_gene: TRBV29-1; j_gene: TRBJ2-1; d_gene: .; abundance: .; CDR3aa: CSVGTGGNNEQFF; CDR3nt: TGCAGCGTTGGAACCGGGGGTAACAATGAGCAGTTCTTC
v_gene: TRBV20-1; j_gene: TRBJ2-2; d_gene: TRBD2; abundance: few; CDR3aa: CSAARGGTGELFF; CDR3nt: TGCAGTGCTGCACGGGGGGGCACCGGGGAGCTGTTTTTT
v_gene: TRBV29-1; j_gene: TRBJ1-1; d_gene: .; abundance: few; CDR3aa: CSVGATVNTEAFF; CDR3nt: TGCAGCGTCGGGGCCACGGTGAACACTGAAGCTTTCTTT
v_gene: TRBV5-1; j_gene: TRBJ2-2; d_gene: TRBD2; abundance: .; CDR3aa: CASSIKREDGELFF; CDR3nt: TGCGCCAGCAGTATAAAGCGGGAGGACGGGGAGCTGTTTTTT
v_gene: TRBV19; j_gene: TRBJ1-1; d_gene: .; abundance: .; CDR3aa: CASTQQITIFF; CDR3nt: TGTGCCAGTACCCAACAAATAACAATCTTCTTT
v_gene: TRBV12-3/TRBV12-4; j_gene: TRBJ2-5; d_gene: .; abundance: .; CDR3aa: CASSLLLGSQAGTQYF; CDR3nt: TGTGCCAGCAGCCTTCTATTGGGATCCCAGGCGGGGACCCAGTACTTC
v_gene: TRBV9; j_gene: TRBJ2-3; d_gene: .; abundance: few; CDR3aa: CASSVSPGGPTDTQYF; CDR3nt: TGTGCCAGCAGCGTAAGTCCGGGGGGCCCCACAGATACGCAGTATTTT
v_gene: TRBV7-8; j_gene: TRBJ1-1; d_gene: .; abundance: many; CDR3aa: CASSPGHSNTEAFF; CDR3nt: TGTGCCAGCAGCCCGGGACATTCGAACACTGAAGCTTTCTTT
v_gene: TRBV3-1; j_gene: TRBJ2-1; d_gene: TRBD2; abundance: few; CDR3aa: CASSQGGGSSYNEQFF; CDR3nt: TGTGCCAGCAGCCAAGGAGGCGGGAGCTCCTACAATGAGCAGTTCTTC
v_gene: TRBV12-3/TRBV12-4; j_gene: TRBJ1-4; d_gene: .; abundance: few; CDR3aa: CASSYYEKLFF; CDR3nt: TGTGCCAGCAGCTACTATGAAAAACTGTTTTTT
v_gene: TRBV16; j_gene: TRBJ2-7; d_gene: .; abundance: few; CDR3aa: CASSQYRQSSYEQYF; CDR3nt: TGTGCCAGCAGCCAATACAGGCAGAGCTCCTACGAGCAGTACTTC
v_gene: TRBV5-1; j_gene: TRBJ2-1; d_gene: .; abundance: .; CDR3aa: CASHKEASVPNEQFF; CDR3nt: TGCGCCAGCCATAAAGAGGCTAGCGTTCCCAATGAGCAGTTCTTC
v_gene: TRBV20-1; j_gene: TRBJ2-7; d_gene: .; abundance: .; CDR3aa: CSATGPYGEQYF; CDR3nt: TGCAGTGCAACCGGGCCCTACGGCGAGCAGTACTTC
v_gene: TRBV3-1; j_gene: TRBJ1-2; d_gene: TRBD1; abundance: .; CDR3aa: CASSQWGQGDKVWYGYTF; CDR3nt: TGTGCCAGCAGCCAATGGGGACAGGGGGATAAAGTATGGTATGGCTACACCTTC
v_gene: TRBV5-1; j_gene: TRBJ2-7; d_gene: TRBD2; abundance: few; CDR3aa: CASSLKTSGVGSYEQYF; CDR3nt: TGCGCCAGCAGCTTGAAGACTAGCGGGGTAGGCTCCTACGAGCAGTACTTC
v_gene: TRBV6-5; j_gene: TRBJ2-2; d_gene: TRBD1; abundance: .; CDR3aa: CASSYSPGQALGELFF; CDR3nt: TGTGCCAGCAGTTACTCCCCGGGACAGGCGCTCGGGGAGCTGTTTTTT
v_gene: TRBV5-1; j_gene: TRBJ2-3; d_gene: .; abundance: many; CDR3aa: CASPDGSTDTQYF; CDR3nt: TGCGCCAGCCCCGACGGTTCCACAGATACGCAGTATTTT
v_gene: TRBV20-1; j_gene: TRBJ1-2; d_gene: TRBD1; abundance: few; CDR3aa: CSAAGQGGYGYTF; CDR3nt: TGCAGTGCCGCCGGACAGGGAGGCTATGGCTACACCTTC
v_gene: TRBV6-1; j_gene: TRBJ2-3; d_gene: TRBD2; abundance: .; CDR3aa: CASRNRGRTPGTDTQYF; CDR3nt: TGTGCCAGCAGGAACCGCGGGAGGACCCCGGGCACAGATACGCAGTATTTT
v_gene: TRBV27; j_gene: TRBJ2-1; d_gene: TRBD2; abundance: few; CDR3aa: CASSARAGLAGYNEQFF; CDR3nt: TGTGCCAGCAGTGCTAGGGCCGGACTAGCGGGTTACAATGAGCAGTTCTTC
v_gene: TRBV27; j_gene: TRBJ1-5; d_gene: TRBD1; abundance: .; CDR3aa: CASSFDRASQPQHF; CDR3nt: TGTGCCAGCAGTTTCGACAGGGCTTCTCAGCCCCAGCATTTT
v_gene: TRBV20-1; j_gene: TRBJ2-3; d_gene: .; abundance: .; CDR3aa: CSASRGQDTQYF; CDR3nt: TGCAGTGCGAGCCGGGGGCAGGATACGCAGTATTTT
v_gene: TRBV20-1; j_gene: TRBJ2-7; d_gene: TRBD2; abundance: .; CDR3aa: CSARLPRLAKVAYEQYF; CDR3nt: TGCAGTGCTAGACTCCCCAGACTAGCGAAAGTCGCCTACGAGCAGTACTTC
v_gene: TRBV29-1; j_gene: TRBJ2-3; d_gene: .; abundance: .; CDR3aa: CSVEGRYTDTQYF; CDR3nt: TGCAGCGTTGAAGGGCGGTACACAGATACGCAGTATTTT
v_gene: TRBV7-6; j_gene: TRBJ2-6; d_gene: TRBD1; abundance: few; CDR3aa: CASSSQTGTGANVLTF; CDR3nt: TGTGCCAGCAGCTCCCAGACAGGGACTGGGGCCAACGTCCTGACTTTC
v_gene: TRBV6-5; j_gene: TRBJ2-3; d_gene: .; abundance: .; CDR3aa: CASSFPPEEGDTQYF; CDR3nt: TGTGCCAGCAGTTTCCCCCCTGAGGAGGGAGATACGCAGTATTTT
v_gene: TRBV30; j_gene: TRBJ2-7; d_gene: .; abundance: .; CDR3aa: CAWSEQSYEQYF; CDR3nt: TGTGCCTGGAGCGAGCAATCCTACGAGCAGTACTTC
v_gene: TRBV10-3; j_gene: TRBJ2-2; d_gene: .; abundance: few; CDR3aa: CAISLQPGELFF; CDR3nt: TGTGCCATCAGTCTCCAGCCCGGGGAGCTGTTTTTT
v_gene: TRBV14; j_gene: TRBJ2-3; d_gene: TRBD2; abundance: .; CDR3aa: CASSQRAGGADTQYF; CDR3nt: TGTGCCAGCAGCCAGCGAGCGGGGGGGGCAGATACGCAGTATTTT
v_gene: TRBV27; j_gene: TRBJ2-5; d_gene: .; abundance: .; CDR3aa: CASSLSRYGDAQETQYF; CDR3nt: TGTGCCAGCAGTTTATCTCGTTACGGGGATGCCCAGGAGACCCAGTACTTC
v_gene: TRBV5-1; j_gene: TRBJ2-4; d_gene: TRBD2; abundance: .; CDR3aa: CASSLGLAGGLGKNIQYF; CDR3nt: TGCGCCAGCAGCTTGGGGCTAGCGGGAGGGCTCGGCAAAAACATTCAGTACTTC
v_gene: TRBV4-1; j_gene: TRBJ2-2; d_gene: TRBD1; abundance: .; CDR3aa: CASSQRAGTGGFGELFF; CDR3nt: TGCGCCAGCAGCCAAAGGGCCGGGACAGGGGGCTTCGGGGAGCTGTTTTTT
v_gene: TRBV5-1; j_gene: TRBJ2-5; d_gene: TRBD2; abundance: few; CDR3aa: CASSSTSGATQYF; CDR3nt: TGCGCCAGCAGCTCGACTAGCGGGGCGACCCAGTACTTC
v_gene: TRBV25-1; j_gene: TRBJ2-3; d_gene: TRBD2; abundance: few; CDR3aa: CASSDFPSGSTDTQYF; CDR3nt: TGTGCCAGCAGTGACTTCCCTAGCGGTAGCACAGATACGCAGTATTTT
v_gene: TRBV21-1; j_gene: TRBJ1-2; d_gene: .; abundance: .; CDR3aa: CASSLRDRGSYGYTF; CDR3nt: TGTGCCAGCAGCCTCCGGGACAGGGGTTCGTATGGCTACACCTTC
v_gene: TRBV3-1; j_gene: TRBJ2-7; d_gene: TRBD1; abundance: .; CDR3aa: CASSPRTGTHYEQYF; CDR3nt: TGTGCCAGCAGCCCACGGACAGGGACACACTACGAGCAGTACTTC
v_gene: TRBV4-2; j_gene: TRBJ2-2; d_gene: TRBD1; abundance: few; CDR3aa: CASSYQGVRELFF; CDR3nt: TGTGCCAGCAGCTATCAGGGGGTGAGGGAGCTGTTTTTT
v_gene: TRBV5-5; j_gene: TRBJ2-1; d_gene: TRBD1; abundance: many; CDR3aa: CASSLQGASYNEQFF; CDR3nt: TGTGCCAGCAGCTTACAGGGGGCCTCCTACAATGAGCAGTTCTTC
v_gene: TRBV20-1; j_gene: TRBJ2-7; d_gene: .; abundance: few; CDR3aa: CSASFGSSYEQYF; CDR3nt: TGCAGTGCTAGTTTCGGGAGCTCCTACGAGCAGTACTTC
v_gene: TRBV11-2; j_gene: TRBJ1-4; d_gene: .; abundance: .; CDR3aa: CASSLVPEKLFF; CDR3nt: TGTGCCAGCAGCTTAGTCCCTGAAAAACTGTTTTTT
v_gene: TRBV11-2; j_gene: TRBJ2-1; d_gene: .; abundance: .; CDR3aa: CASSLNEGYNEQFF; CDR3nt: TGTGCCAGCAGCTTAAACGAGGGATACAATGAGCAGTTCTTC
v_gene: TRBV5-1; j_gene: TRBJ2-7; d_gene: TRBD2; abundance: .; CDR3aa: CASSRTSGGPSYEQYF; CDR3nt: TGCGCCAGCAGCAGGACTAGCGGGGGGCCGTCCTACGAGCAGTACTTC